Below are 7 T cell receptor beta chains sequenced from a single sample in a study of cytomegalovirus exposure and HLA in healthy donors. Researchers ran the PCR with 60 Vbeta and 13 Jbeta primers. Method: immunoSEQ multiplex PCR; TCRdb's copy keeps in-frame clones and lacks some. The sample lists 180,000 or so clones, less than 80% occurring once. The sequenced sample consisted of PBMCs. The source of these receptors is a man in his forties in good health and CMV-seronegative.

The chain's CDR3 is CASSLTGTGRRLTGELFF. The CDR3 nucleotides read TGTGCCAGCAGCTTAACGGGTACCGGGAGACGACTCACCGGGGAGCTGTTTTTT. V usage is TRBV7-3 and J usage is TRBJ2-2; weak D call: TRBD2 (6 bases). Germline V CDR1 and CDR2: SGHTA, FQGTGA. V gave up 0 bases and J gave up 4 bases, with 18 bases separating them. The CDR3 covers 18 residues.

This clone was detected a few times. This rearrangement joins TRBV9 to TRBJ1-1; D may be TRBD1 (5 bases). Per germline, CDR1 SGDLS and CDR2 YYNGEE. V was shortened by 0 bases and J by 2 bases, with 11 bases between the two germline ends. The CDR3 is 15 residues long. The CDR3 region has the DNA TGTGCCAGCAGCGTAGGGGGGGGAAGTAACACTGAAGCTTTCTTT. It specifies CASSVGGGSNTEAFF.

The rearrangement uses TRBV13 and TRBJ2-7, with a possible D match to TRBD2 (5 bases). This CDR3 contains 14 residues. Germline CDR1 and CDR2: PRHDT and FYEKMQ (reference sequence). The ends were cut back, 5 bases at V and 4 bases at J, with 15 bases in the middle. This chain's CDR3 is CASSTGSPGYEQYF. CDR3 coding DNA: TGTGCCAGCAGCACGGGGTCTCCAGGTTACGAGCAGTACTTC.

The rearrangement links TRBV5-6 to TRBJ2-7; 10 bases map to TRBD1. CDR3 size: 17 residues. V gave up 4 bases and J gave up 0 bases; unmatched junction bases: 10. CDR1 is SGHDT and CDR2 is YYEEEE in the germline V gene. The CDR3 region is CASSPFLRDRGSYEQYF. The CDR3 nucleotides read TGTGCCAGCAGCCCCTTCCTCCGGGACAGGGGCTCCTACGAGCAGTACTTC.

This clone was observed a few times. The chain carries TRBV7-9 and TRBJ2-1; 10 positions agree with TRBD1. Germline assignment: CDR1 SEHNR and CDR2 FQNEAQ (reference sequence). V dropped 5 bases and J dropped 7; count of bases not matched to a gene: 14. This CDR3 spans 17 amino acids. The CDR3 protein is CASSPRQGASRLNEQFF. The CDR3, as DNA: TGTGCCAGCAGCCCCCGACAGGGGGCGTCTAGATTGAATGAGCAGTTCTTC.

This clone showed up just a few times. CDR3 amino acids: CASSSYGGGSGNAGELFF. The CDR3 bases are TGTGCCAGCAGCTCCTACGGAGGGGGGAGCGGGAATGCCGGGGAGCTGTTTTTT. This chain uses TRBV11-3 with TRBJ2-2; a possible D gene is TRBD2 (7 bases). Germline V CDR1 and CDR2: SGHNT, YENEEA. The CDR3 sequence is 18 residues long. V lost 4 bases and J lost 6, with 24 bases in between.

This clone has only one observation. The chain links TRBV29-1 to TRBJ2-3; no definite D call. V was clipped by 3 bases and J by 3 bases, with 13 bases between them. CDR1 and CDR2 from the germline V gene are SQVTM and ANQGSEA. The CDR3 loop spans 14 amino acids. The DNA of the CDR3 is TGCAGCGTTGATCGCGGTGTTCGAACAGATACGCAGTATTTT. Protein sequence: CSVDRGVRTDTQYF.